This T cell receptor beta chain was retrieved from a study of cytomegalovirus exposure and HLA in healthy donors. The overall study: Previous work identified roughly 120 million unique TCR beta sequences from about 179 million T cells. Study-wide results and caveats: Earlier analysis looked at TCR beta V segments, and most were productive about 87% or about 30% of the time.

The CDR3 runs 15 residues. V trimming: 2 bases; J trimming: 2 bases; junction bases outside the gene matches: 6. As to this clone: Its antigen is as yet unknown.

60 Vbeta and 13 Jbeta primers were used in PCR. Generated by immunoSEQ multiplex PCR, the TCRdb table keeps only in-frame clones and is missing some. The repertoire consists of fewer than 150,000 clones, with around 77% occurring once and the leading ten covering roughly 3.7%. The specimen sequenced was PBMCs. The source is a human donor in good health. The chain is built from TRBV23-1 and TRBJ2-7, with 7 nucleotides matching TRBD2. TRBV23-1 has ORF status, its function being uncertain. The CDR3 DNA follows: TGCGCCAGCAGTCAAGGGAGGGCCCGTCCCTACGAGCAGTACTTC. Its translation is CASSQGRARPYEQYF.